Presented here are 22 T cell receptor beta chains from one specimen sequenced in a study of graft-versus-host responses after intestinal transplantation. Their recognized antigens are unknown. Sequencing used immunoSEQ multiplex PCR; TCRdb keeps in-frame clones, though not all of them. The profile shows 55,000 to 85,000 clones, about 90% of them singletons. This specimen was unstimulated CD8+ T cells sorted from spleen or lymph node cells, taken before intestinal transplant. Receptors originate from a human donor who received an intestinal transplant.

The chain uses TRBV18 and TRBJ2-2; weak D call: TRBD2 (5 bases). The CDR3 loop spans 19 amino acids. The ends were cut back, 3 bases at V and 4 bases at J, with 24 bases in the middle. The germline gives CDR1 KGHSH, CDR2 LQKENI. The CDR3 DNA sequence: TGTGCCAGCTCACCTCGGGGTTCCGTCTTTGACGGGTTCACCGGGGAGCTGTTTTTT. This translates into CASSPRGSVFDGFTGELFF.

The chain is built from TRBV7-2 and TRBJ2-7; D is possibly TRBD2 (6 bases). The germline V gene encodes CDR1 SGHTA and CDR2 FQGNSA. The CDR3 has 16 amino acids. With 1 base removed from V and 5 bases from J, the gap between germline ends came to 18 bases. The CDR3 spells CASSLEPPGEYNEQYF. CDR3 coding DNA: TGTGCCAGCAGCTTAGAGCCCCCGGGAGAATATAACGAGCAGTACTTC.

V and J are TRBV2 and TRBJ1-2; D is undetermined. The CDR3 length is 13 residues. CDR1 SNHLY and CDR2 FYNNEI come from the germline V gene. V was pared by 4 bases and J by 1 base, with 7 bases between. As DNA, the CDR3 is TGTGCCAGCAGTGGGGAGGGTAACTATGGCTACACCTTC. Its translation is CASSGEGNYGYTF.

J is TRBJ2-3 and V is TRBV7-8; TRBD2 agrees at 8 bases. V shed 3 bases, J shed 4 bases, and the junction held 3 bases outside the gene matches. The CDR3 contains 14 residues. The V gene's germline CDR1 is SGHVS and CDR2 FQNEAQ. CDR3 nucleotides: TGTGCCAGCAGCTTCCGGACTAGCCCAGATACGCAGTATTTT. Translating gives CASSFRTSPDTQYF.

CDR3 sequence reads: CASSPGGHSPLHF. CDR3 coding DNA: TGTGCCAGTAGTCCCGGGGGACATTCACCCCTCCACTTT. V usage is TRBV19 and J usage is TRBJ1-6, with D perhaps matching TRBD1 (5 bases). Per the germline V gene, CDR1 is LNHDA and CDR2 is SQIVND (reference sequence). This CDR3 is built from 13 residues. Trimming shortened V by 5 bases and J by 8 bases, and 10 bases separated the two germline ends. Complete variable domain (other parts from reference TRBV19 and TRBJ1-6): DGGITQSPKYLFRKEGQNVTLSCEQNLNHDAMYWYRQDPGQGLRLIYYSQIVNDFQKGDIAEGYSVSREKKESFPLTVTSAQKNPTAFYLCASSPGGHSPLHFGNGTRLTVT.

The rearrangement links TRBV15 to TRBJ2-2, with 7 positions matching TRBD2. After removal of 8 bases from V and 1 base from J, the junction contained 4 bases not matched to a gene. Germline V gene sequence: CDR1 LNHNV, CDR2 YYDKDF (reference sequence). The CDR3 sequence is 14 residues long. The CDR3 reads CATRTRQNTGELFF. As DNA, the CDR3 is TGTGCCACCCGGACTAGACAGAACACCGGGGAGCTGTTTTTT.

This chain joins TRBV5-1 and TRBJ2-5; 10 nucleotides match TRBD2. The V segment lost 0 bases and the J segment 7 bases; nucleotides outside the gene matches: 3. Germline CDR1 reads SGHRS; CDR2 reads YFSETQ. The CDR3 loop spans 14 amino acids. In DNA form, the CDR3 reads TGCGCCAGCAGCTTGGTTCCTAGCGGGAGGACCCAGTACTTC. As protein: CASSLVPSGRTQYF.

This clone appeared a few times. The CDR3 spells CASSFFWASGRTYEQYF. The CDR3 DNA is TGTGCCAGCAGTTTTTTCTGGGCTAGCGGGAGGACGTACGAGCAGTACTTC. V is TRBV28 and J is TRBJ2-7, with 11 bases that match TRBD2. The CDR3 extends over 17 amino acids. The V and J ends lost 3 bases and 4 bases, in that order; junction bases with no gene match: 11. The germline gives CDR1 MDHEN, CDR2 SYDVKM.

This chain links TRBV2 with TRBJ2-1; TRBD1 is a possible D gene (6 bases). V was cut by 7 bases and J by 8 bases, with 18 bases left in between. The CDR3 sequence is 14 residues long. CDR1 and CDR2 (germline): SNHLY, FYNNEI. The CDR3 region is CASTVDRTLDEQFF. DNA of the CDR3: TGTGCCAGCACCGTCGACAGGACGCTGGATGAGCAGTTCTTC.

This clone was seen just once. This chain uses TRBV25-1 with TRBJ1-4; the D is unclear. V was clipped by 0 bases and J by 3 bases, with 5 bases between them. Germline V gives CDR1 MGHDK, CDR2 SYGVNS. The CDR3 is 14 amino acids. Here the CDR3 reads CASSEYSSNEKLFF. In DNA, the CDR3 is TGTGCCAGCAGTGAATACAGTTCTAATGAAAAACTGTTTTTT.

The chain couples TRBV7-9 to TRBJ1-4; possible D gene TRBD1, 6 bases. Germline CDR1 is SEHNR and CDR2 is FQNEAQ (reference sequence). V shed 4 bases and J shed 8 bases, with 17 bases lying between them. The length of the CDR3 is 15 residues. The CDR3 DNA follows: TGTGCCAGCAGCTCCACACGGGGGGCTCTAGAAAAACTGTTTTTT. Amino acid sequence: CASSSTRGALEKLFF.

The gene calls are TRBV10-2 and TRBJ2-3, with TRBD2 matching 8 bases. This CDR3 has 13 residues. V shed 8 bases and J 4 bases; nucleotides not matched to a gene: 5. Germline V lookup: CDR1 WSHSY, CDR2 SAAADI. The CDR3 sequence is CASGRGASDTQYF. CDR3 bases: TGCGCCAGCGGGCGGGGGGCATCAGATACGCAGTATTTT.

The chain has TRBV28 and TRBJ2-7; 8 bases line up with TRBD1. The germline V gene has CDR1 MDHEN and CDR2 SYDVKM. This CDR3 comprises 17 residues. Germline trimming cut 4 bases from V and 4 bases from J; bases unmatched to any gene: 15. The CDR3 nucleotides are TGTGCCAGCAGTTCCCTCCCCCCGCGACAGGGGAGGTACGAGCAGTACTTC. It is translated as CASSSLPPRQGRYEQYF.

V and J are TRBV28 and TRBJ2-3; TRBD2 aligns across 8 bases. Germline trimming cut 2 bases from V and 1 base from J; bases unmatched to any gene: 14. The V gene's germline CDR1 is MDHEN and CDR2 SYDVKM. This CDR3 region has 19 residues. CDR3 protein: CASSLIFRGGAEGTDTQYF. CDR3 in DNA: TGTGCCAGCAGTTTAATCTTCCGGGGGGGGGCCGAGGGCACAGATACGCAGTATTTT.

The chain is built from TRBV9 and TRBJ2-1, with 10 bases matching TRBD2. The length of the CDR3 is 18 residues. Trimming at V came to 3 bases and at J to 7 bases, leaving 16 bases not matched to a gene. CDR1 is SGDLS and CDR2 is YYNGEE in the germline V gene. The CDR3 nucleotides read TGTGCCAGCAGCGCGTACACCCTCCTAGCGGGGGTCGAGAATGAGCAGTTCTTC. It encodes CASSAYTLLAGVENEQFF.

DNA of the CDR3: TGTGCCAGCAGTTATCCCCCTGACTACACAGATACGCAGTATTTT. Amino acid sequence: CASSYPPDYTDTQYF. The rearrangement joins TRBV6-6 to TRBJ2-3; D is perhaps TRBD2 (5 bases). The CDR3 runs 15 residues. The germline V gene encodes CDR1 MNHNY and CDR2 SVGAGI (reference sequence). V was clipped by 3 bases and J by 2 bases, with 12 bases between them.

This clone was found once. This chain links TRBV7-9 with TRBJ2-7, with TRBD2 matching over 11 bases. This CDR3 has 18 residues. J was trimmed by 2 bases and V by 0 bases; bases with no gene match: 9. Germline CDR1 reads SEHNR; CDR2 reads FQNEAQ (reference sequence). The CDR3 coding sequence is TGTGCCAGCAGCTTAGCGGGGCTAGCGGGGGGCATTACCTACGAGCAGTACTTC. This encodes CASSLAGLAGGITYEQYF.

The chain joins TRBV13 to TRBJ2-7; D gene unclear. Germline assignment: CDR1 PRHDT and CDR2 FYEKMQ (reference sequence). The CDR3 totals 14 residues. V lost 4 bases to trimming and J lost 2 bases, with 12 bases between them. CDR3 DNA: TGTGCCAGCAGCTCCCTAGGAGAAGCCTACGAGCAGTACTTC. Its translation: CASSSLGEAYEQYF.

The chain links TRBV4-1 to TRBJ2-7; the D gene is possibly TRBD2 (7 bases). CDR1 and CDR2 from the germline V gene are MGHRA and YSYEKL. The CDR3 is made up of 14 amino acids. The V end was cut by 4 bases, the J end by 4 bases, with 14 bases between. CDR3 sequence (DNA): TGCGCCAGCAGCCTGGGCGGGGGCGGATACGAGCAGTACTTC. Residues: CASSLGGGGYEQYF.

V is TRBV2 and J is TRBJ2-1; 7 nucleotides line up with TRBD2. V was clipped by 10 bases and J by 5 bases; unmatched bases: 14. This CDR3 is 15 amino acids long. The germline V gene has CDR1 SNHLY and CDR2 FYNNEI. The CDR3 spells CATEAGAGENNEQFF. CDR3 nucleotide sequence: TGTGCCACCGAAGCCGGGGCGGGAGAGAACAATGAGCAGTTCTTC.

The chain links TRBV4-2 to TRBJ2-2, with 9 bases lining up with TRBD2. This CDR3 region has 15 residues. V lost 0 bases and J lost 6; bases outside the gene matches: 2. From germline, CDR1 is LGHNA and CDR2 YNFKEQ. CDR3 amino acids: CASSQDAGGPGELFF. In nucleotides, the CDR3 is TGTGCCAGCAGCCAAGATGCGGGAGGGCCCGGGGAGCTGTTTTTT.

The V and J genes are TRBV7-9 and TRBJ2-2, with 9 nucleotides matching TRBD2. This CDR3 region has 15 residues. Trimming removed 4 bases from V and 5 bases from J; junction bases left unmatched: 5. CDR1 is SEHNR and CDR2 is FQNEAQ in the germline V gene (reference sequence). CDR3 DNA: TGTGCCAGCAGCTCTAGCGGGGCGGGGACCGGGGAGCTGTTTTTT. Translated, it gives CASSSSGAGTGELFF.